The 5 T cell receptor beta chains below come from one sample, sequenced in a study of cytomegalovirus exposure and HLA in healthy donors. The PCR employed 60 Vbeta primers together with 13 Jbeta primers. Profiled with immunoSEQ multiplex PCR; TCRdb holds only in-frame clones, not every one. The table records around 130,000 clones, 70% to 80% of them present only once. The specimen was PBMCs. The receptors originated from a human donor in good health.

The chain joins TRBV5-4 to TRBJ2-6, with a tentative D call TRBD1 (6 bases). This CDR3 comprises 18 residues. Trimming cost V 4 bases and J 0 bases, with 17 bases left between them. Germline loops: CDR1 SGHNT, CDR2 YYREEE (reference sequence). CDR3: CASSRAPGQGSGANVLTF. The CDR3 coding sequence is TGTGCCAGCAGCCGAGCCCCGGGACAAGGCTCTGGGGCCAACGTCCTGACTTTC.

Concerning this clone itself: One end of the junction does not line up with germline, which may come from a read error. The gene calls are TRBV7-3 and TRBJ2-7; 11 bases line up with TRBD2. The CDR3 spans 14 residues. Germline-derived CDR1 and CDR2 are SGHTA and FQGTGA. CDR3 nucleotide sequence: TGTGCCAGCAGCTTAAAGGCTAGCGGGGGGCCCCGCGGCTTC. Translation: CASSLKASGGPRGF. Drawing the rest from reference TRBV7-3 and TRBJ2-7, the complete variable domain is GAGVSQTPSNKVTEKGKYVELRCDPISGHTALYWYRQSLGQGPEFLIYFQGTGAADDSGLPNDRFFAVRPEGSVSTLKIQRTERGDSAVYLCASSLKASGGPRGFGPGTRLTVT.

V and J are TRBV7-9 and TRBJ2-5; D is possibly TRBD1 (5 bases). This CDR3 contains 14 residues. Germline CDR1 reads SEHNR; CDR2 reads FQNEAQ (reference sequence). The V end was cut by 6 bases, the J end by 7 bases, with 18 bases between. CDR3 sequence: CASRSPGNRWTQYF. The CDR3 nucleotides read TGTGCCAGCAGATCTCCGGGCAACAGGTGGACCCAGTACTTC.

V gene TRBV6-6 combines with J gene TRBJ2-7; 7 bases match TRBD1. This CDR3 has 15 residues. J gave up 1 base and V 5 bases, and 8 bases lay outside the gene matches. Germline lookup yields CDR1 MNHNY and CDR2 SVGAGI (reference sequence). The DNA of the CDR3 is TGTGCCAGCAGTCCCTGGGACAGCCCTTCCTACGAGCAGTACTTC. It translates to CASSPWDSPSYEQYF.

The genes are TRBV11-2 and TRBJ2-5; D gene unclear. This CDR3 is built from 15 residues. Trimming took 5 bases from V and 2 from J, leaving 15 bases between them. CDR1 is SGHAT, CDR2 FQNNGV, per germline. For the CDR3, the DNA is TGTGCCAGCAGCGTACTGGGCACGCTACAAGAGACCCAGTACTTC. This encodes CASSVLGTLQETQYF.